A few counts support the clone carrying this TCR beta chain. TCRdb processed the reads anew with MiXCR; each CDR3 protein has one entry. This sample carries 560,000 or so distinct CDR3 sequences, approximately 17% of them seen once, and the ten largest clones take roughly a quarter. These data originate in a study of T cell repertoires in cytomegalovirus infection. Looking at the study overall: Public TCR beta signatures marked donors with CMV infection and the matching HLA.

Germline V gene data show CDR1 as MGHRA and CDR2 as YSYEKL. With 7 bases clipped from V and 4 bases from J, the junction kept 8 bases outside the gene matches. The CDR3 is 15 residues long. V is TRBV4-1 and J is TRBJ2-3; 10 positions agree with TRBD2. The sequence came from a human donor in good health (CMV status not recorded). Some clones in this sample may be carry-over from other donors' samples. The sample comprised CD8+ T cells from PBMCs. The CDR3 region is CASTRLAGSADTQYF. The DNA for the CDR3 is TGCGCCAGCACCAGACTAGCGGGTTCCGCAGATACGCAGTATTTT.